The 29 T cell receptor beta chains below were found in one sample sequenced in a study of tumor T cells in aggressive B-cell lymphoma. TCRdb keeps only in-frame clones here, not all; method: immunoSEQ multiplex PCR. The sample consists of roughly 1,700 clones, 75% to 90% of them appearing once. Sequencing used tumor tissue. The receptor source for this set is an adult with diffuse large B cell lymphoma.

The chain employs TRBV27 and TRBJ1-1; the D is unclear. V lost 8 bases and J 2 bases, leaving 18 bases between the germline ends. CDR1 is MNHEY, CDR2 SMNVEV, per germline (reference sequence). The CDR3 totals 15 residues. The CDR3: CASSGLIHGNTEAFF. In nucleotides, the CDR3 is TGTGCCAGCTCAGGTCTGATTCACGGAAACACTGAAGCTTTCTTT.

CDR3 loop: CASSYSDSANQPQHF. In DNA, the CDR3 is TGTGCCAGCAGTTACTCCGACAGCGCCAATCAGCCCCAGCATTTT. The rearrangement uses TRBV6-5 and TRBJ1-5; D possibly corresponds to TRBD1 (5 bases). Trimming shortened V by 0 bases and J by 3 bases, and 9 bases separated the two germline ends. CDR3 length: 15 residues. The germline V gene encodes CDR1 MNHEY and CDR2 SVGAGI.

The chain has TRBV25-1 and TRBJ1-2; D not certain. The CDR3 contains 11 residues. V was pared by 4 bases and J by 2 bases, with 2 bases between. Germline lookup yields CDR1 MGHDK and CDR2 SYGVNS. The CDR3 here is CASSANYGYTF. Written as DNA, the CDR3 is TGTGCCAGCAGTGCGAACTATGGCTACACCTTC.

The chain joins TRBV7-6 to TRBJ2-3; 9 bases align to TRBD2. Germline-derived CDR1 and CDR2 are SGHVS and FNYEAQ. CDR3 length: 19 residues. The J segment lost 2 bases and the V segment lost 0 bases, leaving 12 bases of the junction unmatched. CDR3 protein: CASSLALSGGSSDTDTQYF. CDR3 DNA sequence: TGTGCCAGCAGCTTAGCTCTTAGCGGGGGCTCATCGGACACAGATACGCAGTATTTT. Variable domain in full (rest from reference TRBV7-6 and TRBJ2-3): GAGVSQSPRYKVTKRGQDVALRCDPISGHVSLYWYRQALGQGPEFLTYFNYEAQQDKSGLPNDRFSAERPEGSISTLTIQRTEQRDSAMYRCASSLALSGGSSDTDTQYFGPGTRLTVL.

This chain uses TRBV19 with TRBJ2-3; 10 bases match TRBD2. CDR1 is LNHDA, CDR2 SQIVND, per germline (reference sequence). The CDR3 has 17 residues. With V trimmed by 2 bases and J by 4 bases, 9 bases remained unmatched. CDR3 coding DNA: TGTGCCAGTAGTATAACGGGTAAAGCGGGGGGGCCAGATACGCAGTATTTT. This encodes CASSITGKAGGPDTQYF.

J is TRBJ2-2 and V is TRBV5-1, with 9 positions matching TRBD1. This CDR3 has 16 amino acids. The germline gives CDR1 SGHRS, CDR2 YFSETQ. V lost 0 bases to trimming and J lost 7 bases; unmatched junction nucleotides: 7. The CDR3 reads CASSLVGTGTGGELFF. The CDR3 DNA follows: TGCGCCAGCAGCTTGGTAGGGACAGGGACTGGCGGGGAGCTGTTTTTT.

This clone came up once. The chain combines TRBV30 with TRBJ2-2; TRBD1 matches at 8 bases. The V gene end was trimmed by 3 bases and the J gene end by 3 bases; junction bases not matched to a gene: 9. Germline CDR1 GTSNPN, CDR2 SVGIG (reference sequence). The CDR3 totals 16 residues. The CDR3 sequence is CAWRGRGRFDTGELFF. The DNA for the CDR3 is TGTGCCTGGAGGGGCAGGGGGCGGTTCGACACCGGGGAGCTGTTTTTT. The full variable domain, with the rest looked up from reference TRBV30 and TRBJ2-2, is SQTIHQWPATLVQPVGSPLSLECTVEGTSNPNLYWYRQAAGRGLQLLFYSVGIGQISSEVPQNLSASRPQDRQFILSSKKLLLSDSGFYLCAWRGRGRFDTGELFFGEGSRLTVL.

V gene TRBV10-1 combines with J gene TRBJ2-3; 9 bases match TRBD1. V was pared by 2 bases and J by 4 bases, with 4 bases of the junction left unmatched. Germline CDR1 WNHNN, CDR2 SYGVQD (reference sequence). The CDR3 covers 15 residues. The CDR3 sequence: CASSETGGLADTQYF. CDR3 sequence (DNA): TGCGCCAGCAGTGAGACAGGGGGCCTGGCAGATACGCAGTATTTT.

CDR3 coding DNA: TGTGCCAGCAGTCCCGGGGGAGGGATTCAAGAGACCCAGTACTTC. As protein: CASSPGGGIQETQYF. The chain is built from TRBV6-5 and TRBJ2-5; TRBD2 aligns across 7 bases. Germline V gene sequence: CDR1 MNHEY, CDR2 SVGAGI. The trim removed 5 bases at V and 2 bases at J, leaving 8 bases unmatched. This CDR3 is 15 amino acids long.

A word on this clone: This same CDR3 is encoded by further DNA sequences in the sample. The chain uses TRBV7-9 and TRBJ2-1, with D maybe TRBD1 (6 bases). Between the trimmed V and J ends, which lost 2 bases and 2 bases, there was a span of 10 bases. The CDR3 is made up of 15 amino acids. Germline V gene data show CDR1 as SEHNR and CDR2 as FQNEAQ (reference sequence). CDR3 in DNA: TGTGCCAGCAGCTTAACCCAGGGGACCTACAATGAGCAGTTCTTC. Residues: CASSLTQGTYNEQFF. The entire variable domain, with the rest obtained from reference TRBV7-9 and TRBJ2-1, is as follows: DTGVSQNPRHKITKRGQNVTFRCDPISEHNRLYWYRQTLGQGPEFLTYFQNEAQLEKSRLLSDRFSAERPKGSFSTLEIQRTEQGDSAMYLCASSLTQGTYNEQFFGPGTRLTVL.

The chain employs TRBV6-5 and TRBJ1-6, with 7 nucleotides matching TRBD1. V shed 5 bases and J 7 bases; nucleotides not matched to a gene: 5. The CDR3 extends over 14 amino acids. Germline-derived CDR1 and CDR2 are MNHEY and SVGAGI. CDR3 DNA sequence: TGTGCCAGCAGTAGGGGCAGGGGGAATTCACCCCTCCACTTT. Protein product: CASSRGRGNSPLHF.

This chain joins TRBV19 and TRBJ2-5; 7 bases align to TRBD2. This CDR3 contains 14 residues. From germline, CDR1 is LNHDA and CDR2 SQIVND (reference sequence). Trimming took 9 bases from V and 1 from J; bases not matched to a gene: 8. DNA for the CDR3: TGTGCCAGCAAAGCGGGGCCGATCCAAGAGACCCAGTACTTC. Translated: CASKAGPIQETQYF.

The rearrangement links TRBV19 to TRBJ2-5; possibly TRBD1 for D (5 bases). The CDR3 sequence is 14 residues long. CDR1 and CDR2 (germline): LNHDA, SQIVND (reference sequence). V lost 3 bases and J lost 4, with 12 bases in between. The CDR3 nucleotides are TGTGCCAGTAGTATCAGGCAGGGAAGAGAGACCCAGTACTTC. It is translated as CASSIRQGRETQYF.

As to this clone: This sample also contains other DNA sequences that code for the same CDR3. The chain has TRBV9 and TRBJ2-3; D possibly corresponds to TRBD2 (6 bases). This CDR3 spans 17 amino acids. V dropped 4 bases and J dropped 2 bases, with 20 bases sitting between them. CDR1 is SGDLS, CDR2 YYNGEE, per germline. CDR3 sequence (DNA): TGTGCCAGCAGCCCCCGAGGTGGGGGGACCGTCACAGATACGCAGTATTTT. Its translation is CASSPRGGGTVTDTQYF.

The CDR3: CASGGLDGTQYF. In DNA form, the CDR3 reads TGTGCCAGCGGAGGCCTAGACGGGACCCAGTACTTC. The chain has TRBV11-3 and TRBJ2-5; D is possibly TRBD2 (5 bases). The germline CDR1 and CDR2 sequences are SGHNT and YENEEA. The CDR3 runs 12 residues. V was trimmed by 8 bases and J by 7 bases, leaving 14 bases between them. Looking up the rest from reference TRBV11-3 and TRBJ2-5 gives the full variable domain: EAGVVQSPRYKIIEKKQPVAFWCNPISGHNTLYWYLQNLGQGPELLIRYENEEAVDDSQLPKDRFSAERLKGVDSTLKIQPAELGDSAVYLCASGGLDGTQYFGPGTRLLVL.

This chain connects TRBV7-9 to TRBJ1-2; 11 positions match TRBD1. V dropped 3 bases and J dropped 8; count of bases not matched to a gene: 8. This CDR3 contains 15 residues. Per the germline V gene, CDR1 is SEHNR and CDR2 is FQNEAQ (reference sequence). CDR3: CASSFIGQGARGYTF. As DNA, the CDR3 is TGTGCCAGCAGCTTTATAGGACAGGGGGCGAGGGGCTACACCTTC.

This rearrangement joins TRBV10-3 to TRBJ2-3, with 12 bases matching TRBD2. Germline-derived CDR1 and CDR2 are ENHRY and SYGVKD. The CDR3 consists of 15 residues. V lost 4 bases to trimming and J lost 5 bases; unmatched junction nucleotides: 4. The CDR3 reads CAISGLAGVVDTQYF. The CDR3 nucleotides read TGTGCCATCAGTGGACTAGCGGGGGTGGTAGATACGCAGTATTTT.

The V call is TRBV4-2, the J call TRBJ1-1; 12 bases agree with TRBD1. The CDR3 spans 14 residues. Germline assignment: CDR1 LGHNA and CDR2 YNFKEQ. Trimming removed 5 bases from V and 10 bases from J; junction bases left unmatched: 8. DNA for the CDR3: TGTGCCAGCAGCTCCGGGACAGGGGGCGGAGGAGCTTTCTTT. Its protein product is CASSSGTGGGGAFF.

CDR3 DNA: TGCGCCAGCAGCTTCACGGGGTTGGATCAAGAGACCCAGTACTTC. Protein product: CASSFTGLDQETQYF. The chain has TRBV5-1 and TRBJ2-5; weak D call: TRBD2 (5 bases). The ends were cut back, 2 bases at V and 2 bases at J, with 13 bases in the middle. The CDR3 loop spans 15 amino acids. Looked up from germline, CDR1 is SGHRS and CDR2 is YFSETQ. The whole variable domain, filled in from reference TRBV5-1 and TRBJ2-5, reads KAGVTQTPRYLIKTRGQQVTLSCSPISGHRSVSWYQQTPGQGLQFLFEYFSETQRNKGNFPGRFSGRQFSNSRSEMNVSTLELGDSALYLCASSFTGLDQETQYFGPGTRLLVL.

In the case of this clone: A junction boundary mismatches the germline segment, possibly from a read error. J is TRBJ2-4 and V is TRBV7-2; no clear D. Looked up from germline, CDR1 is SGHTA and CDR2 is FQGNSA. The CDR3 loop spans 13 amino acids. The CDR3 loop is CASSLVLTNTFCF. The CDR3 region has the DNA TGTGCCAGCAGCTTAGTGTTAACTAACACCTTCTGCTTC.

This clone ranks as large. V gene TRBV5-4 combines with J gene TRBJ1-1, with no clear D. V lost 0 bases and J 1 base, leaving 10 bases between the germline ends. CDR3 length: 15 amino acids. Germline CDR1 is SGHNT and CDR2 is YYREEE (reference sequence). CDR3 nucleotides: TGTGCCAGCAGCTTGGAGATGGGCAGGAACACTGAAGCTTTCTTT. Translating gives CASSLEMGRNTEAFF.

This sequence joins TRBV14 and TRBJ2-5; 7 nucleotides agree with TRBD1. The germline V gene encodes CDR1 SGHDN and CDR2 FVKESK. V trimming: 0 bases; J trimming: 4 bases; junction bases outside the gene matches: 11. The CDR3 covers 17 residues. The CDR3 nucleotides are TGTGCCAGCAGCCAAGAGGCCTACAGGGGTGGGCGAGAGACCCAGTACTTC. Protein: CASSQEAYRGGRETQYF.

This clone has just one count. The chain recombines TRBV5-1 with TRBJ2-1; TRBD2 matches at 10 bases. Germline V lookup: CDR1 SGHRS, CDR2 YFSETQ. Trimming took 2 bases from V and 6 from J; bases not matched to a gene: 14. The CDR3 runs to 18 residues. CDR3 loop: CASSFIGLAGELGNEQFF. The CDR3 region has the DNA TGCGCCAGCAGCTTTATAGGCCTAGCGGGGGAGTTAGGCAATGAGCAGTTCTTC. The whole variable domain, remainder taken from reference TRBV5-1 and TRBJ2-1, is KAGVTQTPRYLIKTRGQQVTLSCSPISGHRSVSWYQQTPGQGLQFLFEYFSETQRNKGNFPGRFSGRQFSNSRSEMNVSTLELGDSALYLCASSFIGLAGELGNEQFFGPGTRLTVL.

V is TRBV18 and J is TRBJ1-1; D gene uncertain. Germline assignment: CDR1 KGHSH and CDR2 LQKENI. The germline V and J ends were trimmed by 6 bases and 0 bases, with 20 bases remaining between them. This CDR3 contains 17 residues. This chain's CDR3 is CASSPIIISTMNTEAFF. The DNA of the CDR3 is TGTGCCAGCTCCCCAATAATTATAAGCACCATGAACACTGAAGCTTTCTTT.

A few counts support this clone. The chain has TRBV19 and TRBJ1-4; D remains ambiguous. There are 11 residues in the CDR3. Trimming stripped 6 bases from V and 7 bases from J, with 6 bases between. The germline V gene encodes CDR1 LNHDA and CDR2 SQIVND (reference sequence). The CDR3 loop is CASSVSEKLFF. DNA of the CDR3: TGTGCCAGTAGCGTGAGTGAAAAACTGTTTTTT.

The chain is built from TRBV2 and TRBJ2-2; 8 nucleotides agree with TRBD1. The ends lost 5 bases at V and 7 bases at J; junction bases unmatched: 6. The CDR3 is 14 residues long. Germline loops: CDR1 SNHLY, CDR2 FYNNEI. CDR3: CASSTDRGNGELFF. DNA of the CDR3: TGTGCCAGCAGTACCGACAGGGGTAACGGGGAGCTGTTTTTT.

The gene calls are TRBV14 and TRBJ2-1; 11 bases agree with TRBD2. Germline assignment: CDR1 SGHDN and CDR2 FVKESK. The CDR3 covers 17 residues. J was trimmed by 1 base and V by 1 base; bases with no gene match: 3. The CDR3 region is CASSQVPSGGSYNEQFF. DNA for the CDR3: TGTGCCAGCAGCCAAGTCCCTAGCGGGGGGTCCTACAATGAGCAGTTCTTC. Together with reference TRBV14 and TRBJ2-1, the CDR3 gives the full variable domain: EAGVTQFPSHSVIEKGQTVTLRCDPISGHDNLYWYRRVMGKEIKFLLHFVKESKQDESGMPNNRFLAERTGGTYSTLKVQPAELEDSGVYFCASSQVPSGGSYNEQFFGPGTRLTVL.

The rearrangement joins TRBV6-6 to TRBJ1-6, with D possibly TRBD1 on 5 matching bases. V was pared by 4 bases and J by 8 bases, with 18 bases between. This CDR3 is built from 16 residues. Germline CDR1 and CDR2: MNHNY and SVGAGI (reference sequence). CDR3 nucleotide sequence: TGTGCCAGCAGTTTCCAGGGTAGGGGAGGTTATTCACCCCTCCACTTT. Its translation is CASSFQGRGGYSPLHF.

The chain uses TRBV18 and TRBJ2-3; a possible D gene is TRBD2 (5 bases). CDR3 length: 15 residues. The ends were cut back, 3 bases at V and 0 bases at J, with 10 bases in the middle. Germline-derived CDR1 and CDR2 are KGHSH and LQKENI. CDR3 sequence reads: CASSPPGGSTDTQYF. In nucleotides, the CDR3 is TGTGCCAGCTCACCCCCGGGCGGGAGCACAGATACGCAGTATTTT.